This T cell receptor (beta chain) is from a study of shared clonotypes between healthy human individuals. Germline loops: CDR1 ENHRY, CDR2 SYGVKD. CDR3 length: 12 residues. Profiling relied on immunoSEQ multiplex PCR, and the TCRdb table lists in-frame clones only, not all of them. The data contain approximately 82,000 clones, about 65% of them singletons. A remark on this clone: A junction boundary mismatches the germline segment, possibly from a read error.

The chain links TRBV10-3 to TRBJ1-2; D gene unclear. This TCR was recovered from a man younger than 45 in good health. Sample: memory CD8+ T cells sorted from blood. Subset defined: CD45RO+ cells pooled with CCR7-negative TemRA cells. CDR3: CVILREGYGYTF. CDR3 nucleotide sequence: TGTGTCATCCTTCGGGAAGGCTATGGCTACACCTTC.